The 11 T cell receptor beta chains in this list originate from one sample, sequenced in a study of STAT5B mutations in CD4+ large granular lymphocyte leukemia. Sequenced by immunoSEQ multiplex PCR; TCRdb stores in-frame clones only, minus some. The sample shows more than 30,000 clones, 76% of them seen only once. Sequenced: CD4+ T cells from blood buffy coats. The source is a human donor in good health.

This clone was detected only a few times. V usage is TRBV29-1 and J usage is TRBJ1-5; the match to TRBD1 covers 9 bases. The CDR3 length is 13 residues. Germline V gives CDR1 SQVTM, CDR2 ANQGSEA. V was clipped by 4 bases and J by 7 bases; unmatched bases: 5. The CDR3 DNA sequence: TGCAGCGTTGTGGGACAGGGCGGCCAGCCCCAGCATTTT. Its translation is CSVVGQGGQPQHF.

The chain is built from TRBV5-5 and TRBJ2-3; D ambiguous. V was cut by 0 bases and J by 2 bases, with 13 bases left in between. The germline V gene encodes CDR1 SGHKS and CDR2 YYEKEE (reference sequence). The CDR3 runs 16 residues. The CDR3 protein is CASSLGFTTTTDTQYF. The DNA for the CDR3 is TGTGCCAGCAGCTTGGGTTTCACCACTACCACAGATACGCAGTATTTT. Full variable domain (outside the CDR3, taken from reference TRBV5-5 and TRBJ2-3): DAGVTQSPTHLIKTRGQQVTLRCSPISGHKSVSWYQQVLGQGPQFIFQYYEKEERGRGNFPDRFSARQFPNYSSELNVNALLLGDSALYLCASSLGFTTTTDTQYFGPGTRLTVL.

This clone appeared a few times. The genes are TRBV6-4 and TRBJ1-2, with 12 bases aligning to TRBD1. This CDR3 spans 12 amino acids. Unmatched junction bases numbered 5, after V lost 10 bases and J lost 8 bases. From germline, CDR1 is MRHNA and CDR2 SNTAGT. The CDR3 reads CATRGQGAGYTF. In DNA form, the CDR3 reads TGTGCCACCCGGGGACAGGGGGCCGGCTACACCTTC.

This clone was seen just once. V and J are TRBV6-1 and TRBJ1-4; D is ambiguous. This CDR3 is 17 amino acids long. Trimming took off 3 bases at V and 4 bases at J, with 18 bases between the two ends. In germline, CDR1 is MNHNS, CDR2 SASEGT. Here the CDR3 reads CASSDPRSGVNNEKLFF. The CDR3 bases are TGTGCCAGCAGTGACCCAAGGTCCGGGGTGAATAATGAAAAACTGTTTTTT.

The chain couples TRBV6-6 to TRBJ2-1; TRBD2 aligns across 7 bases. J lost 1 base, V lost 3 bases, and 3 bases had no gene match. The CDR3 runs to 15 residues. CDR1 is MNHNY, CDR2 SVGAGI, per germline (reference sequence). CDR3 in amino acids: CASSYGGVSYNEQFF. Written as DNA, the CDR3 is TGTGCCAGCAGTTATGGGGGGGTGTCCTACAATGAGCAGTTCTTC.

This sequence joins TRBV14 and TRBJ1-2, with TRBD1 as a possible D gene (5 bases). The CDR3 sequence is 14 residues long. Germline V CDR1 and CDR2: SGHDN, FVKESK. With 3 bases removed from V and 2 bases from J, the gap between germline ends came to 10 bases. The CDR3 spells CASSQARDNYGYTF. In DNA, the CDR3 is TGTGCCAGCAGCCAGGCCCGGGACAACTATGGCTACACCTTC.

The rearrangement links TRBV23-1 to TRBJ2-2; TRBD2 aligns across 7 bases. TRBV23-1 is an open reading frame, and its role is uncertain. The J segment lost 4 bases and the V segment lost 3 bases, leaving 5 bases of the junction unmatched. The CDR3 is 15 residues long. Written as DNA, the CDR3 is TGCGCCAGCAGTCATTGGCGGGGGTTCACCGGGGAGCTGTTTTTT. Its translation is CASSHWRGFTGELFF.

The chain links TRBV2 to TRBJ2-7; the D is unclear. CDR3 size: 11 residues. V was pared by 6 bases and J by 0 bases, with 3 bases between. Germline V gene sequence: CDR1 SNHLY, CDR2 FYNNEI. CDR3 in amino acids: CASRISYEQYF. The CDR3 DNA is TGTGCCAGCAGGATCTCCTACGAGCAGTACTTC.

This rearrangement joins TRBV2 to TRBJ1-2; no clear D. The V gene's germline CDR1 is SNHLY and CDR2 FYNNEI. The CDR3 covers 16 residues. V shed 3 bases and J shed 1 base, with 15 bases lying between them. In DNA, the CDR3 is TGTGCCAGCAGTGATGACGGCAGGACCAGTAACTATGGCTACACCTTC. This codes for CASSDDGRTSNYGYTF. The full variable domain, its missing parts supplied by reference TRBV2 and TRBJ1-2, is EPEVTQTPSHQVTQMGQEVILRCVPISNHLYFYWYRQILGQKVEFLVSFYNNEISEKSEIFDDQFSVERPDGSNFTLKIRSTKLEDSAMYFCASSDDGRTSNYGYTFGSGTRLTVV.

The V gene is TRBV2, the J gene TRBJ2-2; 8 bases are shared with TRBD2. The V segment lost 2 bases and the J segment 6 bases; nucleotides outside the gene matches: 2. In germline, CDR1 is SNHLY, CDR2 FYNNEI. This CDR3 has 14 residues. The CDR3 loop reads CASSEREGAGELFF. The DNA of the CDR3 is TGTGCCAGCAGTGAACGGGAGGGGGCCGGGGAGCTGTTTTTT.

V and J are TRBV5-4 and TRBJ2-4; 10 nucleotides align to TRBD1. V shed 0 bases, J shed 1 base, and the junction held 13 bases outside the gene matches. The length of the CDR3 is 20 residues. CDR1 and CDR2 (germline): SGHNT, YYREEE (reference sequence). In DNA form, the CDR3 reads TGTGCCAGCAGCTTGGGGCTAGATCCGGGACAGGGGTCGGCCAAAAACATTCAGTACTTC. Protein product: CASSLGLDPGQGSAKNIQYF.